This T cell receptor (beta chain) was captured in a study of beta chain features in type 1 diabetes listed by TCRdb under 2018. Regarding the research as a whole: Mean age, gender distribution, total cell number and subset yield were not different between patients and healthy donors. In the study, TCRB repertoires of sorted circulating CD4+ T cell subsets from recently diagnosed type 1 diabetes patients were compared with those of matched healthy donors. Regulatory and stem cell-like memory subsets were obtained from only 8 patients and roughly eight healthy donors, while naive and central memory subsets were obtained from all 30 or so donors. A total of under 120,000,000 sorted cells were examined across all samples, and RNA yield correlated strongly with the number of cells per subset. General conclusions and limits of the study: Patients with type 1 diabetes made fewer insertions and deleted more nucleotides at VDJ recombination sites, implying thymic rearrangement abnormalities. Shorter templates might be favored by PCR, yet because patient and control samples were amplified and corrected together, any such skew would affect both groups equally. Because cDNA was sequenced instead of genomic DNA, activated cells with high expression could be over-represented, although the groups did not differ in activation or CD3 levels. Because the HLA sub-analyses included only small numbers of individuals, any influence of HLA type on TCRB rearrangement was left unresolved. The naive, central memory and regulatory TCRB repertoires appeared to resemble one another more closely among patients than among healthy donors. Type 1 diabetes patients showed a moderate but significant shortening of TCRB CDR3 length in all four CD4+ subsets.

This clone has a handful of counts. Its antigen remains unidentified. No much larger clone exists at a distance of one base, and base qualities are not known. The entire isolated RNA was reverse transcribed using the High Capacity cDNA Reverse Transcription Kit, and thus expressed TCRB transcripts were sequenced. Naive, central memory and regulatory T cell samples underwent deep immunoSEQ sequencing, averaging roughly 3.3 million total reads per sample. Sorted cells were lysed in RLT buffer, and RNA was extracted using DNase-treated RNeasy Micro or Mini kits according to cell number. To prevent cross-contamination, each cell subset was processed individually, whereas patient and healthy donor samples were processed jointly. TCRB sequences were amplified from cDNA with the immunoSEQ multiplex PCR, producing 87-bp fragments spanning the CDR3 region. Sequencing of the amplicons was done on the Illumina HiSeq platform. On the study's bioinformatics: Synthetic template baselines were used to correct PCR bias computationally, reads within Hamming distance 2 were collapsed together, and singletons that could not be merged were discarded. By aligning reads against IMGT, V, D and J genes, CDR3 length, and insertions or deletions at six rearrangement sites were assigned. Within each subset, clonotype counts were normalized to sorted cell number, after which true diversity and Gini coefficients were computed with the tcR R package. Repertoire sharing was quantified using the overlap coefficient calculated on TCRB nucleotide sequences. As a proxy for the pre-selection repertoire, out-of-frame TCRB sequences from naive cells were analyzed. Held by TCRdb, this immuneACCESS table contains in-frame sequences only and omits some clones. Under half of the omission traces to an unresolved V gene where checked; the cause of the rest is unknown. V and J calls and clone size follow that table, whereas D and trimming were derived from the DNA. The sample table records 620,000 or so clones; around a sixth of these occur just once. The top ten constitute about 0.097% of the sample.

The CDR3 has 16 amino acids, counting the end cysteine and phenylalanine. Left in the record is the CDR3 DNA by itself, 48 bases read in frame from the first base. Relative to germline, V is missing 1 base and J is missing 6 bases, with 8 bases of the junction outside any gene match. Looking up the germline V gene yields CDR1 MGHDK and CDR2 SYGVNS. Each donor gave one peripheral blood draw, roughly 110 mL on average, collected into heparinised tubes. A BD FACSAria II was used to sort naive, central memory, regulatory and stem cell-like memory CD4+ T cells with a panel that included CD45RO, CCR7, CD25, CD127, CD95 and CD27. A purity above 95% was achieved for all sorted populations. Right away, PBMCs were isolated by Lymphoprep density gradient centrifugation and were stained directly, with no culture step. Samples were stained and sorted in pairs, with one healthy donor and one patient per experiment, so that batch effects were minimized.

The rearranged chain carries TRBV25-1 and TRBJ1-2, with TRBD1 matching 10 junction bases. The sequenced material came from naive CD4+ T cells from blood. The sample's cell subset or site, from its label and the paper: true naive CD4+ T cells. This TCR came from a man in his late teens or twenties in good health. This receptor has the CDR3 CASSEFGGQGRNGYTF. The nucleotide sequence is TGTGCCAGCAGTGAATTCGGGGGACAGGGGAGGAATGGCTACACCTTC.